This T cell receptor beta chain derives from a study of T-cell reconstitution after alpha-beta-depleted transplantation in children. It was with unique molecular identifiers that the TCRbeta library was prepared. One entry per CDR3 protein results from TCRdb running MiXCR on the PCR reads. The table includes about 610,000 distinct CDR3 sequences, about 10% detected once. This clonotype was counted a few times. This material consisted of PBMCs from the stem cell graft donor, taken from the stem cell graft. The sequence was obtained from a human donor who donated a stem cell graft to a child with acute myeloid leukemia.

CDR3 region: CATSSSNQPQHF. DNA for the CDR3: TGTGCCACCAGCAGCTCTAATCAGCCCCAGCATTTT. The chain uses TRBV15 and TRBJ1-5; D call uncertain. The V gene's germline CDR1 is LNHNV and CDR2 YYDKDF (reference sequence). Trimming removed 3 bases from V and 4 bases from J, with 4 bases in between. The CDR3 has 12 residues.